These 9 T cell receptor beta chains were all obtained from the same sample, sequenced in a study of CD8 T cells in Susac syndrome. RNA was extracted with the RNeasy kit, and a quantity of roughly 0.5 to 1 ug was reverse transcribed using random hexamers. TCRdb re-called the immunoSEQ multiplex PCR reads with MiXCR, one entry per CDR3 protein. The profile shows about 110,000 distinct CDR3 sequences, around 94% of them singletons. Sequenced: CD8+ T cells from PBMCs. These receptors were taken from a human donor with Susac syndrome.

This sequence joins TRBV29-1 and TRBJ2-2, with a possible D match to TRBD1 (6 bases). This CDR3 comprises 13 residues. Trimming pared 4 bases from V and 6 bases from J, leaving 12 bases between. The germline gives CDR1 SQVTM, CDR2 ANQGSEA. CDR3 in amino acids: CSVAGVLAGELFF. The CDR3 region has the DNA TGCAGCGTTGCAGGGGTTCTCGCCGGGGAGCTGTTTTTT.

This clonotype appeared a single time. The V gene is TRBV6-5, the J gene TRBJ1-6; 9 nucleotides agree with TRBD1. V dropped 6 bases and J dropped 14; count of bases not matched to a gene: 14. The CDR3 contains 15 residues. Germline loops: CDR1 MNHEY, CDR2 SVGAGI. CDR3 sequence reads: CASREMDRGRASLHF. The CDR3 DNA follows: TGTGCCAGCAGGGAAATGGACAGGGGTCGTGCATCCCTCCACTTT.

About this clonotype: The junction does not match germline at one end; this may be a read error. The chain is built from TRBV5-4 and TRBJ1-3, with D possibly being TRBD1 (5 bases). The CDR3 totals 13 residues. Germline CDR1 reads SGHNT; CDR2 reads YYREEE (reference sequence). CDR3 in DNA: TGTGCCAGCAGCTTGTCGGGTAGCGGGACCAGATATTTT. Translated, it gives CASSLSGSGTRYF.

Of note for this clonotype: Relative to the germline gene, one junction end is altered; a read error may explain this. The chain employs TRBV7-9 and TRBJ2-5; D is undetermined. CDR1 is SEHNR, CDR2 FQNEAQ, per germline (reference sequence). The length of the CDR3 is 12 residues. The CDR3 DNA reads as TGTGCCACCAGCGCCTCGGTCCAGACCCAGTACTTC. Its translation: CATSASVQTQYF.

CDR3 DNA sequence: TGTGCCAGCAGTCCCCACCACCAGGCCGGGGCCTACAATGAGCAGTTCTTC. Protein product: CASSPHHQAGAYNEQFF. The chain carries TRBV9 and TRBJ2-1; possible D gene TRBD2, 5 bases. The CDR3 runs 17 residues. V dropped 5 bases and J dropped 2 bases, with 20 bases sitting between them. Germline lookup yields CDR1 SGDLS and CDR2 YYNGEE.

This sequence joins TRBV5-4 and TRBJ2-7; tentative D call: TRBD2 (5 bases). Germline V CDR1 and CDR2: SGHNT, YYREEE (reference sequence). The CDR3 length is 13 residues. The V end lost 3 bases, the J end lost 0 bases, and 7 bases lay between the germline ends. For the CDR3, the DNA is TGTGCCAGCAGCTCACGGGGCTCCTACGAGCAGTACTTC. Translating it yields CASSSRGSYEQYF. Supplemented by reference TRBV5-4 and TRBJ2-7, the full variable domain reads ETGVTQSPTHLIKTRGQQVTLRCSSQSGHNTVSWYQQALGQGPQFIFQYYREEENGRGNFPPRFSGLQFPNYSSELNVNALELDDSALYLCASSSRGSYEQYFGPGTRLTVT.

The J gene is TRBJ1-3, the V gene TRBV15; D remains unclear. This CDR3 is built from 15 residues. V was pared by 3 bases and J by 4 bases, with 13 bases between. Germline V CDR1 and CDR2: LNHNV, YYDKDF (reference sequence). CDR3 in amino acids: CATSSIRTVGNTIYF. CDR3 nucleotides: TGTGCCACCAGCAGCATCAGGACTGTAGGAAACACCATATATTTT. The full variable domain, with the rest looked up from reference TRBV15 and TRBJ1-3, is DAMVIQNPRYQVTQFGKPVTLSCSQTLNHNVMYWYQQKSSQAPKLLFHYYDKDFNNEADTPDNFQSRRPNTSFCFLDIRSPGLGDTAMYLCATSSIRTVGNTIYFGEGSWLTVV.

J is TRBJ1-1 and V is TRBV2; D is ambiguous. Germline CDR1 is SNHLY and CDR2 is FYNNEI. V shed 3 bases and J shed 5 bases, with 13 bases lying between them. The CDR3 is 14 residues long. The CDR3 region has the DNA TGTGCCAGCAGTGATCAGGTGTCGGGGACTGAAGCTTTCTTT. This sequence encodes CASSDQVSGTEAFF. The full variable domain, rest sourced from reference TRBV2 and TRBJ1-1, is EPEVTQTPSHQVTQMGQEVILRCVPISNHLYFYWYRQILGQKVEFLVSFYNNEISEKSEIFDDQFSVERPDGSNFTLKIRSTKLEDSAMYFCASSDQVSGTEAFFGQGTRLTVV.

V usage is TRBV6-6 and J usage is TRBJ2-3; the match to TRBD2 covers 10 bases. CDR3 length equals 16 residues. CDR1 and CDR2 from the germline V gene are MNHNY and SVGAGI (reference sequence). Trimming took 0 bases from V and 4 from J; bases not matched to a gene: 4. CDR3 nucleotide sequence: TGTGCCAGCAGTTACTCTCCTAGCGGGGGCGCAGATACGCAGTATTTT. Amino acid sequence: CASSYSPSGGADTQYF.